The sequence of this TCR beta chain was determined in a study of CD8 T cells in ankylosing spondylitis. This clonotype showed up many times. What it recognizes is unknown. The CDR3 spans 15 residues. CDR1 and CDR2 from the germline V gene are SGHRS and YFSETQ. Trimming took 2 bases from V and 1 from J; bases not matched to a gene: 5. General study results and limits: As for the disease-linked clones, they showed a CD8+ phenotype and occurred at relatively low frequencies in peripheral blood. Matched ankylosing spondylitis synovial fluid reportedly contained a significantly enriched population of disease-linked clones. One TCR beta motif, made up of under ten highly homologous variants, appeared characteristic of ankylosing spondylitis blood.

Scientists made TCR beta libraries using quantitative 5'-RACE with molecular barcodes. One entry per CDR3 protein, called by TCRdb with MiXCR from the 5' RACE reads. The sample records 130,000 or so distinct CDR3 sequences, roughly 7.3% being singletons. Material: blood, either unsorted or a sorted T cell fraction (not recorded which). This sequence joins TRBV5-1 and TRBJ2-5; 7 bases match TRBD1. This TCR came from a male donor with ankylosing spondylitis or in good health (not recorded which). CDR3 loop: CASSLMGQSQETQYF. The CDR3 bases are TGCGCCAGCAGCTTAATGGGACAGAGCCAAGAGACCCAGTACTTC.